These 18 T cell receptor beta chains were sequenced from one sample in a study of T cell repertoires in cytomegalovirus infection. TCRdb analysed the reads with MiXCR anew, one entry per CDR3 protein. This sample has some 800,000 distinct CDR3 sequences, with 25% to 35% found just once. The antigens for these receptors are not known. The sequenced sample was cultured CD8+ T cells from PBMCs, obtained from culture after CMV antigen stimulation. The receptors come from a human donor in good health (CMV status not recorded). Some clones in this sample may be carry-over from other donors' samples.

There are a few counts of this clonotype. The V and J genes are TRBV7-9 and TRBJ2-3; 13 bases are a match to TRBD2. This CDR3 is 15 amino acids long. Looked up from germline, CDR1 is SEHNR and CDR2 is FQNEAQ (reference sequence). J was trimmed by 4 bases and V by 6 bases; bases with no gene match: 4. Here the CDR3 DNA reads TGTGCCAGCAGGACCACTAGCGGGGGGGCAGATACGCAGTATTTT. Translating gives CASRTTSGGADTQYF.

This clonotype was seen more than once but under ten times. The chain links TRBV6-5 to TRBJ2-2; D unresolved. Trimming took 0 bases from V and 2 from J, leaving 7 bases between them. The CDR3 runs 15 residues. Germline loops: CDR1 MNHEY, CDR2 SVGAGI. CDR3 loop: CASSYSRSNTGELFF. The CDR3 DNA follows: TGTGCCAGCAGTTACTCAAGAAGTAACACCGGGGAGCTGTTTTTT.

The chain links TRBV7-9 to TRBJ2-7; the D is unclear. The CDR3 loop spans 13 amino acids. V lost 4 bases and J 8 bases, leaving 15 bases between the germline ends. Germline CDR1 and CDR2: SEHNR and FQNEAQ (reference sequence). CDR3 residues: CASSYPPHNKQYF. CDR3 DNA: TGTGCCAGCAGCTACCCTCCCCACAATAAGCAGTACTTC.

This clonotype was counted between two and nine times. V is TRBV5-1 and J is TRBJ1-1, with D possibly being TRBD1 (5 bases). From germline, CDR1 is SGHRS and CDR2 YFSETQ. Trimming stripped 5 bases from V and 7 bases from J, with 15 bases between. The CDR3 extends over 13 amino acids. This CDR3 is CASSWTGGDEAFF. The CDR3 DNA is TGCGCCAGCAGTTGGACGGGGGGAGATGAAGCTTTCTTT.

A few counts support this clonotype. The chain is built from TRBV15 and TRBJ1-5, with 7 bases that match TRBD1. Germline loops: CDR1 LNHNV, CDR2 YYDKDF (reference sequence). With V trimmed by 5 bases and J by 5 bases, 6 bases remained unmatched. There are 14 residues in the CDR3. CDR3 coding DNA: TGTGCCACCAGCGACACAGGGGTGGATCAGCCCCAGCATTTT. This gives the protein CATSDTGVDQPQHF.

This rearrangement joins TRBV6-6 to TRBJ2-2, with D unclear. The V end lost 8 bases, the J end lost 5 bases, and 6 bases lay between the germline ends. This CDR3 comprises 11 residues. Per the germline V gene, CDR1 is MNHNY and CDR2 is SVGAGI (reference sequence). The CDR3 loop is CASEATGELFF. CDR3 in DNA: TGTGCCAGCGAAGCTACCGGGGAGCTGTTTTTT.

This clonotype came up a few times. The rearrangement links TRBV7-6 to TRBJ2-1; D gene ambiguous. Trimming shortened V by 0 bases and J by 9 bases, and 6 bases separated the two germline ends. The CDR3 spans 12 residues. Germline lookup yields CDR1 SGHVS and CDR2 FNYEAQ. The DNA of the CDR3 is TGTGCCAGCAGCTTAGCTAGGGCTGAGCAGTTCTTC. Encoded protein: CASSLARAEQFF.

This clonotype was detected many times. This chain connects TRBV7-2 to TRBJ1-2; D might be TRBD1 (6 bases). Germline CDR1 SGHTA, CDR2 FQGNSA. Trimming cost V 3 bases and J 5 bases, with 10 bases left between them. This CDR3 has 13 amino acids. CDR3 bases: TGTGCCAGCAGCTTCCTGGACAGATATGGCTACACCTTC. Its protein product is CASSFLDRYGYTF.

This clonotype was detected many times. The chain joins TRBV7-9 to TRBJ1-2; perhaps TRBD1 as D (6 bases). The CDR3 runs to 14 residues. Germline values: CDR1 SEHNR, CDR2 FQNEAQ (reference sequence). V lost 5 bases to trimming and J lost 5 bases, with 15 bases between them. The CDR3 coding sequence is TGTGCCAGCAGCGCCCCTGGACAGAATTATGGCTACACCTTC. This encodes CASSAPGQNYGYTF. Looking up the rest from reference TRBV7-9 and TRBJ1-2 gives the full variable domain: DTGVSQNPRHKITKRGQNVTFRCDPISEHNRLYWYRQTLGQGPEFLTYFQNEAQLEKSRLLSDRFSAERPKGSFSTLEIQRTEQGDSAMYLCASSAPGQNYGYTFGSGTRLTVV.

This sequence joins TRBV4-3 and TRBJ2-7; perhaps TRBD1 as D (5 bases). The V gene lost 4 bases and the J gene lost 4 bases, with 17 bases spanning the gap. This CDR3 region has 15 residues. The germline CDR1 and CDR2 sequences are LGHNA and YSLEER. This chain's CDR3 is CASSPSRRGWYEQYV. CDR3 sequence (DNA): TGCGCCAGCAGCCCATCGAGAAGGGGATGGTACGAGCAGTACGTC.

The rearrangement links TRBV6-8 to TRBJ1-2; tentatively, D is TRBD1 (5 bases). The CDR3 loop spans 12 amino acids. Germline CDR1 reads MNHGY; CDR2 reads SAAAGT. V was clipped by 7 bases and J by 9 bases, with 15 bases between them. CDR3 protein: CASTPRGESYTF. For the CDR3, the DNA is TGTGCCAGCACTCCTCGGGGGGAGAGCTACACCTTC.

Worth noting for this clonotype: Given the absence of the conserved phenylalanine or tryptophan at the CDR3 end, a read error is likely. The rearrangement links TRBV12-3 or TRBV12-4 to TRBJ2-2; possibly TRBD2 for D (5 bases). Trimming removed 3 bases from V and 3 bases from J, with 14 bases in between. The CDR3 is 16 residues long. The CDR3 loop reads CASSFVGFGDTGELFI. The CDR3 DNA sequence: TGTGCCAGCAGTTTTGTGGGGTTCGGGGACACCGGGGAGCTGTTTATT.

This clonotype was seen ten or more times. The chain couples TRBV7-2 to TRBJ1-6; perhaps TRBD1 as D (5 bases). The ends were cut back, 10 bases at V and 2 bases at J, with 12 bases in the middle. The CDR3 has 14 amino acids. Germline lookup yields CDR1 SGHTA and CDR2 FQGNSA. CDR3 in amino acids: CATRRGTYNSPLHF. CDR3 coding DNA: TGTGCCACCCGGAGGGGCACCTATAATTCACCCCTCCACTTT. Drawing the rest from reference TRBV7-2 and TRBJ1-6, the complete variable domain is GAGVSQSPSNKVTEKGKDVELRCDPISGHTALYWYRQSLGQGLEFLIYFQGNSAPDKSGLPSDRFSAERTGGSVSTLTIQRTQQEDSAVYLCATRRGTYNSPLHFGNGTRLTVT.

V usage is TRBV10-3 and J usage is TRBJ2-6; D is perhaps TRBD2 (6 bases). This CDR3 region has 15 residues. Between the trimmed V and J ends, which lost 11 bases and 0 bases, there was a span of 14 bases. Germline V gene lookup returns CDR1 ENHRY and CDR2 SYGVKD. CDR3 in DNA: TGTGCCGCCAAGGGCGGGGTCTCTGGGGCCAACGTCCTGACTTTC. Amino acids: CAAKGGVSGANVLTF.

In this sample, this clonotype turned up once. The V gene is TRBV3-1, the J gene TRBJ2-7; D remains unclear. Germline V gene data show CDR1 as LGHDT and CDR2 as YNNKEL (reference sequence). The CDR3 loop spans 14 amino acids. V was shortened by 3 bases and J by 2 bases, with 11 bases between the two germline ends. CDR3 nucleotide sequence: TGTGCCAGCAGCCATTACCTCAAAGCCTACGAGCAGTACGTC. It encodes CASSHYLKAYEQYV.

The chain combines TRBV6-5 with TRBJ1-2, with D hard to call. The CDR3 spans 12 residues. V was pared by 6 bases and J by 4 bases, with 9 bases between. Germline values: CDR1 MNHEY, CDR2 SVGAGI. Written as DNA, the CDR3 is TGTGCCAGCAGGGATATGGTCTATGGCTACACCTTC. Translated: CASRDMVYGYTF.

The V gene is TRBV20-1, the J gene TRBJ2-7; either TRBD1 or TRBD2 may supply D (5 bases each). Trimming removed 3 bases at V and 3 bases at J, with 12 bases between. Germline V CDR1 and CDR2: DFQATT, SNEGSKA (reference sequence). This CDR3 contains 13 residues. CDR3 DNA sequence: TGCAGTGCTAGGAGCCGGGACCTCTACGAGCAGTACGTC. Protein product: CSARSRDLYEQYV.

Written as DNA, the CDR3 is TGTGCCAGCAGCTTGGGGTCCGGGACAGGAGGGGCTGGGGCCAACGTCCTGACTTTC. Its protein is CASSLGSGTGGAGANVLTF. The rearrangement links TRBV11-3 to TRBJ2-6; TRBD1 aligns across 8 bases. There are 19 residues in the CDR3. CDR1 is SGHNT, CDR2 YENEEA, per germline. The J segment lost 2 bases and the V segment lost 3 bases, leaving 12 bases of the junction unmatched.